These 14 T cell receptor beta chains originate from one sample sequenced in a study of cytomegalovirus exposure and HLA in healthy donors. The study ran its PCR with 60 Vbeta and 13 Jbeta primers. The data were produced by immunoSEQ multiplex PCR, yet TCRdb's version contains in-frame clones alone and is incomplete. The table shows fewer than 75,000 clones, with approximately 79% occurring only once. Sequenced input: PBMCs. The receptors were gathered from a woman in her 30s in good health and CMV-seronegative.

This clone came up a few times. The CDR3 spells CASSEALLLGAYGYTF. CDR3 bases: TGTGCCAGCAGTGAAGCTTTGCTCCTAGGGGCCTATGGCTACACCTTC. The chain joins TRBV6-1 to TRBJ1-2; TRBD1 is a possible D gene (5 bases). Germline values: CDR1 MNHNS, CDR2 SASEGT. This CDR3 comprises 16 residues. V lost 0 bases to trimming and J lost 4 bases, with 15 bases between them.

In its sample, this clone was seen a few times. In DNA form, the CDR3 reads TGTGCCAGCAGCTCGAAAAGGACAGGGAAGACTGAAGCTTTCTTT. It translates to CASSSKRTGKTEAFF. This chain connects TRBV7-9 to TRBJ1-1, with TRBD1 matching 8 bases. The J segment lost 5 bases and the V segment lost 4 bases, leaving 9 bases of the junction unmatched. Germline loops: CDR1 SEHNR, CDR2 FQNEAQ (reference sequence). CDR3 length: 15 residues.

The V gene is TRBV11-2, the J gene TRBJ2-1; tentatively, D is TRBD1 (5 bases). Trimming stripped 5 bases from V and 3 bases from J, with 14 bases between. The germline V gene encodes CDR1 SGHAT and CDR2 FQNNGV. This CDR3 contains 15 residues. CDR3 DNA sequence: TGTGCCAGCAGCCTAGGGGTTACGGGCTACAATGAGCAGTTCTTC. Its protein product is CASSLGVTGYNEQFF. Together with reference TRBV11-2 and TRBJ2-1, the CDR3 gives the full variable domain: EAGVAQSPRYKIIEKRQSVAFWCNPISGHATLYWYQQILGQGPKLLIQFQNNGVVDDSQLPKDRFSAERLKGVDSTLKIQPAKLEDSAVYLCASSLGVTGYNEQFFGPGTRLTVL.

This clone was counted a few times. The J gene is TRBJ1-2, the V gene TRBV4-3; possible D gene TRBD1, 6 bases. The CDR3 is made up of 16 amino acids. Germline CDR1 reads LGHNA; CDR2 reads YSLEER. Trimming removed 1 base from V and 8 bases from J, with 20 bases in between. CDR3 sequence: CASSQVGGQTVLGYTF. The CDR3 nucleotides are TGCGCCAGCAGCCAAGTAGGAGGACAGACAGTCCTCGGCTACACCTTC.

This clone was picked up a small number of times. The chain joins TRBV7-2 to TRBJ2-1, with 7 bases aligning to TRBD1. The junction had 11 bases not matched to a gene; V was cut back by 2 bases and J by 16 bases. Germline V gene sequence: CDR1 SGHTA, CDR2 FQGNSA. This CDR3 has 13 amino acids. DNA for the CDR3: TGTGCCAGCAGCTTAAAGGGGGCCCCGCAGGGATTCTTC. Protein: CASSLKGAPQGFF.

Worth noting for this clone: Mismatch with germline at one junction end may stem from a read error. CDR3 in amino acids: CASSPVGRQGGWLF. In DNA, the CDR3 is TGTGCCAGCTCACCCGTTGGCCGACAGGGAGGATGGCTCTTC. The chain links TRBV18 to TRBJ2-1; TRBD1 is a possible D gene (7 bases). Germline assignment: CDR1 KGHSH and CDR2 LQKENI. The CDR3 sequence is 14 residues long.

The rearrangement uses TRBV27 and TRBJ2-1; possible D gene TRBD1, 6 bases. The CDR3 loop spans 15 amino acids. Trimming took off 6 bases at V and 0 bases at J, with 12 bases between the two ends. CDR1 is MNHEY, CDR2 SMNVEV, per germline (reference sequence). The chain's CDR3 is CASSYRVGSYNEQFF. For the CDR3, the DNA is TGTGCCAGCAGCTACAGGGTCGGCTCCTACAATGAGCAGTTCTTC.

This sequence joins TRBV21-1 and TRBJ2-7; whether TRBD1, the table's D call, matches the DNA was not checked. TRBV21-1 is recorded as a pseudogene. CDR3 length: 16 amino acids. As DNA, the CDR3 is TGTGCCAGCAGCTGCCGGGACAGGGATGACCAGCGGGAGCAGTACTTC. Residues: CASSCRDRDDQREQYF.

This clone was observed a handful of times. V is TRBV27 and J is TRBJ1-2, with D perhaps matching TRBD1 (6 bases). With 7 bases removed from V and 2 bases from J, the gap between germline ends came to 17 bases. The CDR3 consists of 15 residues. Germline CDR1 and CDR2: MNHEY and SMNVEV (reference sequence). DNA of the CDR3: TGTGCCAGCATGGAGACTGGGGGGGCGAACTATGGCTACACCTTC. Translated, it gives CASMETGGANYGYTF.

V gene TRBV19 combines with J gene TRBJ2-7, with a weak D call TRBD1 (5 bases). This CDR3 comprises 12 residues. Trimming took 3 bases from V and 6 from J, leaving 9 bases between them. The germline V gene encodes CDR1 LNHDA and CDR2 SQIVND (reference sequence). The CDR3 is CASSMGRGEQYF. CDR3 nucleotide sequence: TGTGCCAGTAGTATGGGTAGGGGCGAGCAGTACTTC. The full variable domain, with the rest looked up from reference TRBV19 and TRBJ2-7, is DGGITQSPKYLFRKEGQNVTLSCEQNLNHDAMYWYRQDPGQGLRLIYYSQIVNDFQKGDIAEGYSVSREKKESFPLTVTSAQKNPTAFYLCASSMGRGEQYFGPGTRLTVT.

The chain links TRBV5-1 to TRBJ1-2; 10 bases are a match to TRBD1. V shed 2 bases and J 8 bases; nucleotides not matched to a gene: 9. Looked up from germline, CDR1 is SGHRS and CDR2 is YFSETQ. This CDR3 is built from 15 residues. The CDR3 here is CASSFSGTGDGGYTF. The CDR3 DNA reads TGCGCCAGCAGCTTTTCTGGGACAGGGGACGGAGGCTACACCTTC.

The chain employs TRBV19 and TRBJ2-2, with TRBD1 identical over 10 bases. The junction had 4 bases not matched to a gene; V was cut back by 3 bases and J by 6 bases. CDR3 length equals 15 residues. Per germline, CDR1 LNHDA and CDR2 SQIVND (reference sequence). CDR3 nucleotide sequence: TGTGCCAGTAGTATGACAGGGGGCAGGTCCGGGGAGCTGTTTTTT. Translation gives CASSMTGGRSGELFF.

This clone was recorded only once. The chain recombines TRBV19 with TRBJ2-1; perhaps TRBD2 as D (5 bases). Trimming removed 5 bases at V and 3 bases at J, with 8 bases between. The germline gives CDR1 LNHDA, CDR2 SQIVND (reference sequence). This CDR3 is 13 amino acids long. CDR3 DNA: TGTGCCAGTAGTTTCGGACTCTACAATGAGCAGTTCTTC. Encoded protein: CASSFGLYNEQFF.

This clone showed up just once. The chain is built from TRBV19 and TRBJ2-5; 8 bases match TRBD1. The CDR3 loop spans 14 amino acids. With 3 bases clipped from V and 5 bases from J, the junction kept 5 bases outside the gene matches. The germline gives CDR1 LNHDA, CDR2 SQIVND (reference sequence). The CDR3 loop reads CASSIGQGVETQYF. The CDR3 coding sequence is TGTGCCAGTAGTATTGGACAGGGCGTCGAGACCCAGTACTTC.